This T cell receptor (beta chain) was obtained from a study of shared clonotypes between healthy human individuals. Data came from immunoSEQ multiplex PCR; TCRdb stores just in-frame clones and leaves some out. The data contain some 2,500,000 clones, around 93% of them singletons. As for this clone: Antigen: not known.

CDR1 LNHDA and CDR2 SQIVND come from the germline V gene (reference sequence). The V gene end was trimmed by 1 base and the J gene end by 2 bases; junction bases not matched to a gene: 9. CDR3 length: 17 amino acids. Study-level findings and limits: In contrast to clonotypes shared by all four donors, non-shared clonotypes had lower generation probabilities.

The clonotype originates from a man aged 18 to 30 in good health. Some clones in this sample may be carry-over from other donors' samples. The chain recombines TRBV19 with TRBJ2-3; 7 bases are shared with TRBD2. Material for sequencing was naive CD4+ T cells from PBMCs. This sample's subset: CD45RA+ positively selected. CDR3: CASSIGPGLWPTDTQYF. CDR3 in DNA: TGTGCCAGTAGTATAGGACCGGGACTATGGCCCACAGATACGCAGTATTTT.